This TCR beta chain was sequenced in a study of blood T cell repertoires in COVID-19. Study-wide background: In each case, the material was cDNA or gDNA derived from T cells, B-cell-depleted T cells, or PBMCs.

The data were produced by immunoSEQ multiplex PCR, yet TCRdb's version contains in-frame clones alone and is incomplete. The sample has 100,000 to 150,000 clones, 70% to 90% seen once. CDR1 and CDR2 (germline): MGHRA, YSYEKL. V was clipped by 3 bases and J by 0 bases, with 5 bases between them. The CDR3 runs 13 residues. The receptor's source is a woman aged 50 to 60 who had recovered from COVID-19. Sequencing was done on a sample of PBMCs or T cells enriched from blood (not recorded which). The genes are TRBV4-1 and TRBJ1-1; D remains unclear. CDR3 residues: CASSQRVNTEAFF. The CDR3 DNA is TGCGCCAGCAGCCAGAGGGTGAACACTGAAGCTTTCTTT.